These 21 T cell receptor beta chains were sequenced from one sample in a study of blood T cell repertoires in COVID-19. This table comes from immunoSEQ multiplex PCR, and its TCRdb copy is limited to in-frame clones, with some not included. Among 25,000 to 30,000 clones, about 89% were seen once, and the ten largest hold roughly 3.5%. The sample comprised peripheral blood. The source of these receptors is a human donor in a cohort sampled during active COVID-19.

V usage is TRBV30 and J usage is TRBJ1-6; 7 bases map to TRBD1. The V segment lost 4 bases and the J segment 13 bases; nucleotides outside the gene matches: 13. There are 14 residues in the CDR3. The germline V gene encodes CDR1 GTSNPN and CDR2 SVGIG (reference sequence). CDR3 in amino acids: CAWKEETGKGPLHF. The CDR3 bases are TGTGCCTGGAAGGAAGAGACAGGGAAGGGGCCCCTCCACTTT.

The chain couples TRBV18 to TRBJ1-1; 10 bases are shared with TRBD1. The CDR3 loop spans 13 amino acids. The germline CDR1 and CDR2 sequences are KGHSH and LQKENI. The V gene end was trimmed by 5 bases and the J gene end by 6 bases; junction bases not matched to a gene: 3. The CDR3 sequence: CASSGTGAAEAFF. The CDR3 DNA reads as TGTGCCAGCTCAGGGACAGGGGCGGCTGAAGCTTTCTTT.

The V and J genes are TRBV7-3 and TRBJ2-7; D may be TRBD1 (6 bases). The V gene lost 4 bases and the J gene lost 0 bases, with 13 bases spanning the gap. This CDR3 spans 15 amino acids. Germline values: CDR1 SGHTA, CDR2 FQGTGA. The CDR3 is CASSYYDRTSYEQYF. CDR3 nucleotides: TGTGCCAGCAGCTATTACGACAGGACCTCCTACGAGCAGTACTTC.

This clone was observed a handful of times. The chain carries TRBV5-1 and TRBJ1-6, with 8 bases that match TRBD1. V lost 0 bases, J lost 6 bases, and 8 bases stayed unmatched. The CDR3 is 17 amino acids. Germline CDR1 SGHRS, CDR2 YFSETQ. This CDR3 is CASSLEIGDRFNSPLHF. Written as DNA, the CDR3 is TGCGCCAGCAGCTTGGAAATAGGGGACAGGTTTAATTCACCCCTCCACTTT.

In its sample, this clone was seen once. The V and J genes are TRBV30 and TRBJ2-1; tentative D call: TRBD1 (7 bases). CDR3 length: 17 residues. Trimming pared 1 base from V and 10 bases from J, leaving 26 bases between. Looked up from germline, CDR1 is GTSNPN and CDR2 is SVGIG (reference sequence). The CDR3 loop reads CAWSALVGGGPSREQFF. CDR3 bases: TGTGCCTGGAGTGCCCTGGTAGGAGGGGGCCCCTCCAGGGAGCAGTTCTTC.

This chain joins TRBV5-6 and TRBJ2-1; 11 bases align to TRBD2. Germline CDR1 SGHDT, CDR2 YYEEEE. This CDR3 region has 15 residues. Trimming removed 5 bases from V and 4 bases from J; junction bases left unmatched: 5. The CDR3, as DNA: TGTGCCAGCAGGTTTAGCGGGGGGGCGTACAATGAGCAGTTCTTC. As protein: CASRFSGGAYNEQFF.

The chain carries TRBV19 and TRBJ1-4, with 9 bases lining up with TRBD1. V gave up 3 bases and J gave up 10 bases; unmatched junction bases: 9. The CDR3 has 15 amino acids. Germline V gene sequence: CDR1 LNHDA, CDR2 SQIVND (reference sequence). For the CDR3, the DNA is TGTGCCAGTAGTATGCCCGGGACAGGGAAGGGAAAACTGTTTTTT. It specifies CASSMPGTGKGKLFF. Supplemented by reference TRBV19 and TRBJ1-4, the full variable domain reads DGGITQSPKYLFRKEGQNVTLSCEQNLNHDAMYWYRQDPGQGLRLIYYSQIVNDFQKGDIAEGYSVSREKKESFPLTVTSAQKNPTAFYLCASSMPGTGKGKLFFGSGTQLSVL.

The chain uses TRBV4-2 and TRBJ2-2; weak D call: TRBD1 (5 bases). This CDR3 has 17 amino acids. The V end was cut by 1 base, the J end by 2 bases, with 14 bases between. CDR1 and CDR2 (germline): LGHNA, YNFKEQ. CDR3: CASSQATDPFNTGELFF. In DNA, the CDR3 is TGTGCCAGCAGCCAAGCGACAGACCCTTTTAACACCGGGGAGCTGTTTTTT.

With regard to this clone: The same CDR3 arises from other DNA sequences in this sample as well. The chain is built from TRBV29-1 and TRBJ2-2, with 8 bases aligning to TRBD1. V was clipped by 5 bases and J by 5 bases; unmatched bases: 7. The CDR3 contains 14 residues. From germline, CDR1 is SQVTM and CDR2 ANQGSEA. The CDR3 sequence is CSVLGQGATGELFF. CDR3 nucleotides: TGCAGCGTTCTTGGGCAGGGGGCAACCGGGGAGCTGTTTTTT.

The chain couples TRBV30 to TRBJ1-1; weak D call: TRBD1 (5 bases). The germline V gene encodes CDR1 GTSNPN and CDR2 SVGIG (reference sequence). V was cut by 3 bases and J by 9 bases, with 14 bases left in between. This CDR3 has 12 residues. The CDR3: CAWSVPGGKAFF. The CDR3 DNA reads as TGTGCCTGGAGCGTACCCGGGGGGAAAGCTTTCTTT.

The chain has TRBV5-1 and TRBJ1-6; TRBD1 might be the D (5 bases). The V gene lost 1 base and the J gene lost 7 bases, with 9 bases spanning the gap. CDR1 is SGHRS and CDR2 is YFSETQ in the germline V gene. There are 14 residues in the CDR3. The CDR3 loop is CASSLLTENSPLHF. The CDR3 DNA follows: TGCGCCAGCAGCTTGTTGACAGAGAATTCACCCCTCCACTTT.

This chain joins TRBV19 and TRBJ1-2; 8 bases map to TRBD1. Germline values: CDR1 LNHDA, CDR2 SQIVND (reference sequence). The CDR3 contains 16 residues. Trimming took 1 base from V and 3 from J; bases not matched to a gene: 7. In DNA form, the CDR3 reads TGTGCCAGTAGTATAGCCCAGGGGGCGCGGGACTATGGCTACACCTTC. Translating it yields CASSIAQGARDYGYTF.

The J gene is TRBJ1-6, the V gene TRBV19; 7 bases fit TRBD1. This CDR3 is built from 15 residues. Germline loops: CDR1 LNHDA, CDR2 SQIVND (reference sequence). V lost 9 bases to trimming and J lost 0 bases; unmatched junction nucleotides: 5. The CDR3, as DNA: TGTGCCAGCAGGGGGAGTAGCTCCTATAATTCACCCCTCCACTTT. It is translated as CASRGSSSYNSPLHF.

The chain couples TRBV9 to TRBJ2-3; 7 nucleotides line up with TRBD2. This CDR3 comprises 14 residues. V shed 4 bases, J shed 8 bases, and the junction held 10 bases outside the gene matches. Germline CDR1 SGDLS, CDR2 YYNGEE. CDR3 residues: CASSPPGGNPTQYF. CDR3 in DNA: TGTGCCAGCAGCCCCCCCGGGGGGAACCCTACGCAGTATTTT.

The CDR3 spells CASSQGQQETQYF. CDR3 sequence (DNA): TGTGCCAGCAGCCAGGGACAGCAAGAGACCCAGTACTTC. The rearrangement joins TRBV7-3 to TRBJ2-5; 7 nucleotides agree with TRBD1. This CDR3 has 13 amino acids. The germline V gene encodes CDR1 SGHTA and CDR2 FQGTGA. J gave up 2 bases and V 5 bases, and 2 bases lay outside the gene matches.

The chain links TRBV9 to TRBJ2-1; D perhaps matches TRBD2 (6 bases). The germline V gene has CDR1 SGDLS and CDR2 YYNGEE. This CDR3 is built from 15 residues. Trimming cost V 0 bases and J 6 bases, with 13 bases left between them. For the CDR3, the DNA is TGTGCCAGCAGCGTAGGTAGCGGAGCCCTCAATGAGCAGTTCTTC. The encoded protein is CASSVGSGALNEQFF.

The V and J genes are TRBV25-1 and TRBJ2-1; 14 bases map to TRBD2. In germline, CDR1 is MGHDK, CDR2 SYGVNS. The V gene end was trimmed by 7 bases and the J gene end by 9 bases; junction bases not matched to a gene: 17. The CDR3 runs 18 residues. The CDR3: CASNRLAGGQMYPGEQFF. DNA of the CDR3: TGTGCCAGCAATCGACTAGCGGGGGGGCAAATGTATCCCGGTGAGCAGTTCTTC.

The chain uses TRBV2 and TRBJ1-3, with D possibly matching TRBD1 (6 bases). The germline V and J ends were trimmed by 4 bases and 0 bases, with 13 bases remaining between them. This CDR3 spans 16 amino acids. Germline CDR1 is SNHLY and CDR2 is FYNNEI. The CDR3 sequence: CASSVYRVDSGNTIYF. In DNA form, the CDR3 reads TGTGCCAGCAGTGTTTACAGGGTCGACTCTGGAAACACCATATATTTT.

The chain employs TRBV5-1 and TRBJ1-1, with a tentative D call TRBD1 (6 bases). Germline loops: CDR1 SGHRS, CDR2 YFSETQ. CDR3 length: 15 residues. V lost 2 bases to trimming and J lost 3 bases, with 14 bases between them. CDR3 sequence reads: CASSLFGRGDTEAFF. The CDR3 nucleotides are TGCGCCAGCAGCTTATTCGGCAGGGGCGACACTGAAGCTTTCTTT.

The rearrangement joins TRBV19 to TRBJ1-1; tentatively, D is TRBD1 (5 bases). V was clipped by 6 bases and J by 3 bases, with 8 bases between them. Germline values: CDR1 LNHDA, CDR2 SQIVND (reference sequence). The CDR3 runs to 12 residues. The CDR3 coding sequence is TGTGCCAGTAGGGGGCAAGACACTGAAGCTTTCTTT. It specifies CASRGQDTEAFF.

The rearrangement joins TRBV7-2 to TRBJ2-1, with 9 nucleotides matching TRBD1. V lost 4 bases, J lost 5 bases, and 6 bases stayed unmatched. The germline V gene has CDR1 SGHTA and CDR2 FQGNSA. This CDR3 comprises 15 residues. The CDR3 coding sequence is TGTGCCAGCAGCTCTGTGGGACAGGGAAACAATGAGCAGTTCTTC. As protein: CASSSVGQGNNEQFF.